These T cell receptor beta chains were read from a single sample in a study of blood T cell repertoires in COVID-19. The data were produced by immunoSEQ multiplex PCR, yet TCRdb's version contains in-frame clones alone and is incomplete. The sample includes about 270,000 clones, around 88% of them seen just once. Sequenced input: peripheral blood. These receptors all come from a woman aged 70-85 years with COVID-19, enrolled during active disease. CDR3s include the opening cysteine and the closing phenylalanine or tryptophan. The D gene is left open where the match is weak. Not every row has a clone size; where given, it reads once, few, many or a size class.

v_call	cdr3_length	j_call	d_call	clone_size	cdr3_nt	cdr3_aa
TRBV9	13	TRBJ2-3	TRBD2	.	TGTGCCAGCAGTGGACTAGCTTCAGATACGCAGTATTTT	CASSGLASDTQYF
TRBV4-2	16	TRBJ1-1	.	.	TGTGCCAGCAGTCATTCCGCCAGGGGAGTTGGCACTGAAGCTTTCTTT	CASSHSARGVGTEAFF
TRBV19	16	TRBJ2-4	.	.	TGTGCCAGTAGTGGGGGACACCATTTAGCCAAAAACATTCAGTACTTC	CASSGGHHLAKNIQYF
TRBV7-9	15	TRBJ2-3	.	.	TGTGCCAGCAGCCTGGGGCTAGCGTATTCCGATACGCAGTATTTT	CASSLGLAYSDTQYF
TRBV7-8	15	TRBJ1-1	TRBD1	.	TGTGCCAGCAGCTTAACGGGACAGGGTAACACTGAAGCTTTCTTT	CASSLTGQGNTEAFF
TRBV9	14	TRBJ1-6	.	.	TGTGCCAGCAACGTAGGGGGGGGTAATTCACCCCTCCACTTT	CASNVGGGNSPLHF
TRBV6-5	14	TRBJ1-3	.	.	TGTGCCAGTGGAGACAGGAGCTCTGGAAACACCATATATTTT	CASGDRSSGNTIYF
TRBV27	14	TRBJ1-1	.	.	TGTGCCAGCAGTCAGGGGTTGAGGGGCACTGAAGCTTTCTTT	CASSQGLRGTEAFF
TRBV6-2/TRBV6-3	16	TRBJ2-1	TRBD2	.	TGTGCCAGCAGTTACTCGACGGTCCTAGCGGGCAATGAGCAGTTCTTC	CASSYSTVLAGNEQFF
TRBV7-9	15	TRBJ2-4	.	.	TGTGCCAGCCAACCTGTGGGGGCCGTCAAAAACATTCAGTACTTC	CASQPVGAVKNIQYF
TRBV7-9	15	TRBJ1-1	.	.	TGTGCCAGCAGCTTATGGGCAGGATCGAACACTGAAGCTTTCTTT	CASSLWAGSNTEAFF
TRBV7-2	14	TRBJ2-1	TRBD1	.	TGTGCCAGCAGCTTACCGGGACAGAAAAATGAGCAGTTCTTC	CASSLPGQKNEQFF
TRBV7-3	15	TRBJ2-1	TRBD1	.	TGTGCCAGCAGCTTGACAGGGGGCTTCGGGGATGAGCAGTTCTTC	CASSLTGGFGDEQFF
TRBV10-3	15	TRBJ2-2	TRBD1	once	TGTGCCATCAGTGAACCAGGGGGCTCGGACGGGGAGCTGTTTTTT	CAISEPGGSDGELFF
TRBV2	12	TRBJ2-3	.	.	TGTGCCAGCAGGTTAGCGGCAGATACGCAGTATTTT	CASRLAADTQYF
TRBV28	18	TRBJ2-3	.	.	TGTGCCAGCAGTCCATCCGGGACTCTCCGTGCTAGCACAGATACGCAGTATTTT	CASSPSGTLRASTDTQYF
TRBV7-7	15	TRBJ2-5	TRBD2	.	TGTGCCAGCAGCTTCGGGACTAGGATCCAAGAGACCCAGTACTTC	CASSFGTRIQETQYF
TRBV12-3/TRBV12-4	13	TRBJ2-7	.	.	TGTGCCAGCAGTTTAGGCGGGGTCTACGAGCAGTACTTC	CASSLGGVYEQYF
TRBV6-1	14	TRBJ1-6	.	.	TGTGCCAGCAGTGAAGGAGAGTTTAATTCACCCCTCCACTTT	CASSEGEFNSPLHF
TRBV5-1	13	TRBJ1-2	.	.	TGCGCCAGCAGCTTGGCCGGACTGGGTGGCTACACCTTC	CASSLAGLGGYTF
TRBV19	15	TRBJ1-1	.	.	TGTGCCAGTAGTACCTTGATCGTTTTAGCCGGTGAAGCTTTCTTT	CASSTLIVLAGEAFF
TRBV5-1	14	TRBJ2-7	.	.	TGCGCCAGCAGCTTGGGGGGGGACTCCTACGAGCAGTACTTC	CASSLGGDSYEQYF
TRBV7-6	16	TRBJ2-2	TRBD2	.	TGTGCCAGCAGCAAAGCCAGCGGGGGGGATGGCGGGGAGCTGTTTTTT	CASSKASGGDGGELFF
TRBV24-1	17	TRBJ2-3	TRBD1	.	TGTGCCACCAGTGATTTGAAGAGGGGGCCGGGCACAGATACGCAGTATTTT	CATSDLKRGPGTDTQYF
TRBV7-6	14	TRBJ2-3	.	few	TGTGCCAGCAGCTTAAACTCCCCGGGAGATACGCAGTATTTT	CASSLNSPGDTQYF
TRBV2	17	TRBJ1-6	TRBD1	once	TGTGCCAGCAGTGCTGAAACTTCGGGACAGGGGGGATCACCCCTCCACTTT	CASSAETSGQGGSPLHF
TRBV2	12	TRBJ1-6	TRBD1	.	TGTGCCAGTAAACAGGGGCCTTCACCCCTCCACTTT	CASKQGPSPLHF
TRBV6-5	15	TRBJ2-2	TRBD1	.	TGTGCCAGCAGTCCACAGGGGTTAACTACCGGGGAGCTGTTTTTT	CASSPQGLTTGELFF
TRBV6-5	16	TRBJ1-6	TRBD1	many	TGTGCCAGCAGTTACTCGTGGACAGGGGATAATTCACCCCTCCACTTT	CASSYSWTGDNSPLHF
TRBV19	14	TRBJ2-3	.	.	TGTGCCAGTACCATCGGAGGACGCACAGATACGCAGTATTTT	CASTIGGRTDTQYF
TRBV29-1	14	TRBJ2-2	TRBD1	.	TGCAGCGTTGAAGGACAGGGTACCACCGGGGAGCTGTTTTTT	CSVEGQGTTGELFF
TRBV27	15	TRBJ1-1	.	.	TGTGCCAGCAGTTTATTTCCGGGAGTGAACACTGAAGCTTTCTTT	CASSLFPGVNTEAFF
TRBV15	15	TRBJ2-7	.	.	TGTGCCACCAGCAGAGGGGGCGGCGGACCCTACGAGCAGTACTTC	CATSRGGGGPYEQYF
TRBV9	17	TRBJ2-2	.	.	TGTGCCAGCAGCGTACCGGAGATCGGGACATCTACCGGGGAGCTGTTTTTT	CASSVPEIGTSTGELFF
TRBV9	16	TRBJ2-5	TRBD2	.	TGTGCCAGCAGTGGTAGCGGGGGGGACCTCCAAGAGACCCAGTACTTC	CASSGSGGDLQETQYF
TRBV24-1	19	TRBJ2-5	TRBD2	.	TGTGCCACCAGTGATTCGTATTCTTTAGCGGGGGGGAATCAAGAGACCCAGTACTTC	CATSDSYSLAGGNQETQYF
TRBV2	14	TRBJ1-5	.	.	TGTGCCAGCAGTGGTGGCAGGGGCAATCAGCCCCAGCATTTT	CASSGGRGNQPQHF
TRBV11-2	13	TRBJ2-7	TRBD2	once	TGTGCCAGCAGCTTTGGACTAGCCTCCGAGCAGTACTTC	CASSFGLASEQYF
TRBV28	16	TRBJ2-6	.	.	TGTGCCAGCAGTGCTATACAGGACTCTGGGGCCAACGTCCTGACTTTC	CASSAIQDSGANVLTF
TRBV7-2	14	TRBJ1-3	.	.	TGTGCCAGCAGCTTAGGGGCTGCTGGAAACACCATATATTTT	CASSLGAAGNTIYF
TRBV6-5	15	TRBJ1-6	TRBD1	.	TGTGCCAGCAGAGGACAGGTCACCCTGAATTCACCCCTCCACTTT	CASRGQVTLNSPLHF
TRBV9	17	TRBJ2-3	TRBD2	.	TGTGCCAGCAGCGTAGAGGCTAGCGGGGGCCTCACAGATACGCAGTATTTT	CASSVEASGGLTDTQYF
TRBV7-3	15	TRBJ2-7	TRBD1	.	TGTGCCAGCAGCTTCACGGGACAGGGGACCTACGAGCAGTACTTC	CASSFTGQGTYEQYF
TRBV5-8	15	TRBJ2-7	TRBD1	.	TGTGCCAGCAGCTTATGGACAGGGATTGTCGACGAGCAGTACTTC	CASSLWTGIVDEQYF
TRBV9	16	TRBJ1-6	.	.	TGTGCCAGCAGCACAGGACAGAGCTCCTATAATTCACCCCTCCACTTT	CASSTGQSSYNSPLHF
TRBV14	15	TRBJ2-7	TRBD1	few	TGTGCCAGCAGCCGATTAGGACAGGGTCTCTACGAGCAGTACTTC	CASSRLGQGLYEQYF
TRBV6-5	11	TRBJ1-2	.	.	TGTGCCAGCATCGGGTTCTATGGCTACACCTTC	CASIGFYGYTF
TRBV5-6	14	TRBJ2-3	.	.	TGTGCCAGCAGCCCTGGGTCAGCTAGGTATACGCAGTATTTT	CASSPGSARYTQYF
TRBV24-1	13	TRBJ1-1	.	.	TGTGCCACCAGTGATACTCGTCAGGGGAAGACTTTCTTT	CATSDTRQGKTFF
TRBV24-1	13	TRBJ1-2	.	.	TGTGCCACCAGTGATTTGGGTAGCCATGGCTACACCTTC	CATSDLGSHGYTF
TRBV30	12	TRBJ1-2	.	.	TGTGCCTGGACTTCAGGGAACTATGGCTACACCTTC	CAWTSGNYGYTF
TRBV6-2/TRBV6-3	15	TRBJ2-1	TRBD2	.	TGTGCCAGCAGCACTACTAGCGGGGGCTACAATGAGCAGTTCTTC	CASSTTSGGYNEQFF
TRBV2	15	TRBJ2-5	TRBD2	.	TGTGCCAGCAGTGAAGGTAGCGGGGTACAAGAGACCCAGTACTTC	CASSEGSGVQETQYF